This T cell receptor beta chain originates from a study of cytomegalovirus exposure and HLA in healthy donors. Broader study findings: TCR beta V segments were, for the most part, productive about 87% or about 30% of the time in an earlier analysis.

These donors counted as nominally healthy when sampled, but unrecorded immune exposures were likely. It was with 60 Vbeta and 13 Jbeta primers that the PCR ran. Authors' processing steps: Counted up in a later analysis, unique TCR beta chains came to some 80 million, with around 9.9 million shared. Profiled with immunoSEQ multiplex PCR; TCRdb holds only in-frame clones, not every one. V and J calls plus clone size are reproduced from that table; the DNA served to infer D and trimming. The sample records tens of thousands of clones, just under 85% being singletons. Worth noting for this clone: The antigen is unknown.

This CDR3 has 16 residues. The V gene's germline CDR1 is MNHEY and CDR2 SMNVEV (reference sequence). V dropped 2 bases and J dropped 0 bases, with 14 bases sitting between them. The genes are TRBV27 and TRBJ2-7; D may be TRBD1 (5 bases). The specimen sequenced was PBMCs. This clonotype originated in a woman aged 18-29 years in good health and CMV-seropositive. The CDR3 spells CASSLGAGPFSYEQYF. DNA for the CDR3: TGTGCCAGCAGTTTAGGGGCAGGGCCTTTCTCCTACGAGCAGTACTTC.